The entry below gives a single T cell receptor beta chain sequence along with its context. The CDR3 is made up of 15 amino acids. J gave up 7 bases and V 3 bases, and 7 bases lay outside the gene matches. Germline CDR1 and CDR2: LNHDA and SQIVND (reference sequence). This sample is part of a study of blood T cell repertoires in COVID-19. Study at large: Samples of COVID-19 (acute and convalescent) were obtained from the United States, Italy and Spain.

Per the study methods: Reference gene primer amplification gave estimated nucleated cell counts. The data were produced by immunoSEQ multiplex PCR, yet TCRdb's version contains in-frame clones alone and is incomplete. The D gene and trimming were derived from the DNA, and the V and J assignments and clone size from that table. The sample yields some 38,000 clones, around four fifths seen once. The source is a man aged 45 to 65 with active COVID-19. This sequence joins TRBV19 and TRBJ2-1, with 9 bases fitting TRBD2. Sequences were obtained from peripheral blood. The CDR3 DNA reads TGTGCCAGTAGTATTTTTAGCGGGGGAATTAATGAGCAGTTCTTC. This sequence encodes CASSIFSGGINEQFF.